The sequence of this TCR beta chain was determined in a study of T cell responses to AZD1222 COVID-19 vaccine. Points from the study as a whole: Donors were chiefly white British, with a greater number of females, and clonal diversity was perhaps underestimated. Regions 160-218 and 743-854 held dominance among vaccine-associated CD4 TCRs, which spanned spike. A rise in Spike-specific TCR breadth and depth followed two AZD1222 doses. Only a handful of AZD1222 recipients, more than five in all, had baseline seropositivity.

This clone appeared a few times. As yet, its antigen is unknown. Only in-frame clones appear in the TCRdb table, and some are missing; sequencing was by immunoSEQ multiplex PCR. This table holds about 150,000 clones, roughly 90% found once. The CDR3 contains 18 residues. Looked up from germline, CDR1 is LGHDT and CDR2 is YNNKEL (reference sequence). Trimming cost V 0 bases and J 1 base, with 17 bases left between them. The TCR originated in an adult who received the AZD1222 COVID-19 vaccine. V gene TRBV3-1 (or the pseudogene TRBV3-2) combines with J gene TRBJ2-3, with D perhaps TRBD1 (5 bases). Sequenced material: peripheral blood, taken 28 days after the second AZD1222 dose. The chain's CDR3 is CASSQDIPGLEGTDTQYF. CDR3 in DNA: TGTGCCAGCAGCCAAGACATCCCAGGGCTAGAGGGCACAGATACGCAGTATTTT.